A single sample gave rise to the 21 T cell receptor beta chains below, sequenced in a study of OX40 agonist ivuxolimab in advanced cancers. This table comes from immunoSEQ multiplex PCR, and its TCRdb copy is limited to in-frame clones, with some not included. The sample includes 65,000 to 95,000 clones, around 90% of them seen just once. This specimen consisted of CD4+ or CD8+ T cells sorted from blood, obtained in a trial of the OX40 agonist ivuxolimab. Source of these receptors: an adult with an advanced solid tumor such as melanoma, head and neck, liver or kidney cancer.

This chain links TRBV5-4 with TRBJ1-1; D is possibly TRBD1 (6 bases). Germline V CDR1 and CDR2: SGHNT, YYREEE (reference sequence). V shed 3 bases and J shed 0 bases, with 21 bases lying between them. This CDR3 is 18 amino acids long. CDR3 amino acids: CASSWGGARDPMNTEAFF. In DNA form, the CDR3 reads TGTGCCAGCAGCTGGGGGGGGGCCAGGGATCCCATGAACACTGAAGCTTTCTTT.

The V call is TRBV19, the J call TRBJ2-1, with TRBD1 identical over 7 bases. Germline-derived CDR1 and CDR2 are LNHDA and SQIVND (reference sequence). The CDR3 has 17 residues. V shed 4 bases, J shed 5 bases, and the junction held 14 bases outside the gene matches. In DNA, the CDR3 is TGTGCCAGTAGTACTCATCCCAACAGGGGCCCTAACAATGAGCAGTTCTTC. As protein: CASSTHPNRGPNNEQFF.

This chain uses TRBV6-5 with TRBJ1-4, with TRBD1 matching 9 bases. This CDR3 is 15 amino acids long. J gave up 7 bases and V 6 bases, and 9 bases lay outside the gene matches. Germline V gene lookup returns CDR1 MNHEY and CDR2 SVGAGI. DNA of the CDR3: TGTGCCAGCAGGCGGACAGGGGACGGGAGTGAAAAACTGTTTTTT. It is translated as CASRRTGDGSEKLFF.

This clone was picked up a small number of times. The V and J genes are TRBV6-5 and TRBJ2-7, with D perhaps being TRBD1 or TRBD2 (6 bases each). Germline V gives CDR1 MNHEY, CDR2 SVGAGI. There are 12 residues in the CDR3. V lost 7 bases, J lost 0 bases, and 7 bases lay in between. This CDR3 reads CASKGGSYEQYF. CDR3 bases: TGTGCCAGCAAGGGGGGCTCCTACGAGCAGTACTTC.

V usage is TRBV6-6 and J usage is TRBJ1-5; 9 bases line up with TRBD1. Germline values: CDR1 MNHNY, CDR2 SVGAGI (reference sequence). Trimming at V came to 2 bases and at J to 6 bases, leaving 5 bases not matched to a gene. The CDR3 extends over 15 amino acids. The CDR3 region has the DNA TGTGCCAGCAGTTACGGAGGGACAGGGTCTCAGCCCCAGCATTTT. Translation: CASSYGGTGSQPQHF.

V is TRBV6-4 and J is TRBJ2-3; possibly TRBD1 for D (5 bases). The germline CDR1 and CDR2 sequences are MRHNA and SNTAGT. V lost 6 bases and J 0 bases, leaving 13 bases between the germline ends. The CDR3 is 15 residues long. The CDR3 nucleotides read TGTGCCAGCAGATATGGTGGGGCTAGCACAGATACGCAGTATTTT. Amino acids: CASRYGGASTDTQYF.

CDR3 sequence: CASSLSVNYGYTF. For the CDR3, the DNA is TGTGCCAGCAGCTTGTCGGTTAACTATGGCTACACCTTC. The chain recombines TRBV7-2 with TRBJ1-2; D is ambiguous. Looked up from germline, CDR1 is SGHTA and CDR2 is FQGNSA. This CDR3 is built from 13 residues. V was shortened by 3 bases and J by 1 base, with 6 bases between the two germline ends.

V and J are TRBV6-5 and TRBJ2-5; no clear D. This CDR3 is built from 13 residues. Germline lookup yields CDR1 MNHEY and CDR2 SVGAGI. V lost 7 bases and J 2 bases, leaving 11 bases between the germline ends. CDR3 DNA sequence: TGTGCCAGCAAGAGAGGCCCACAAGAGACCCAGTACTTC. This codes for CASKRGPQETQYF.

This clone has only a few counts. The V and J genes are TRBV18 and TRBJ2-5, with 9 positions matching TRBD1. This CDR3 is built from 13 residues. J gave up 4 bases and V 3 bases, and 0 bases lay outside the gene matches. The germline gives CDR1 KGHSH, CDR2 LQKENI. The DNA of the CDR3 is TGTGCCAGCTCACCGGGACAGGGAGAGACCCAGTACTTC. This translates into CASSPGQGETQYF.

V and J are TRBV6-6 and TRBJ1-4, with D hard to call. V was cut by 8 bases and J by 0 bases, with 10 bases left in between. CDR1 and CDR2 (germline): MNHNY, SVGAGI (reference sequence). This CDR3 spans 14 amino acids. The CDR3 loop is CASGDGATNEKLFF. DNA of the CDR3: TGTGCCAGCGGTGACGGTGCAACTAATGAAAAACTGTTTTTT.

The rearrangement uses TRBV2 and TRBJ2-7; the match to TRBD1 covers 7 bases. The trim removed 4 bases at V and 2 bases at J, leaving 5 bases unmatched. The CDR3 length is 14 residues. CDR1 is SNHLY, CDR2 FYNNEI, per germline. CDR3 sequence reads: CASSGQGVTYEQYF. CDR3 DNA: TGTGCCAGCAGTGGGCAGGGGGTCACCTACGAGCAGTACTTC.

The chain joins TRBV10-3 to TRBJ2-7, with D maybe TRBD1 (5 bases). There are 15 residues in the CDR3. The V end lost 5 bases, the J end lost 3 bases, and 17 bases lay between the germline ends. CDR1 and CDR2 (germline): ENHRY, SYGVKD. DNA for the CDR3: TGTGCCATCAGTCCGACCTCGGACACGTTCTACGAGCAGTACTTC. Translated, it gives CAISPTSDTFYEQYF.

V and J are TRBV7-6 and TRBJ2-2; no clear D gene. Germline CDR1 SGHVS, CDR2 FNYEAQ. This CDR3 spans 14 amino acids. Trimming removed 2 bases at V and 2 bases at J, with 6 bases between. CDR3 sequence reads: CASSLQDNTGELFF. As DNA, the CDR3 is TGTGCCAGCAGCTTACAGGACAACACCGGGGAGCTGTTTTTT.

The DNA for the CDR3 is TGCGCCAGCAGCTTGGCCGGGACAAAGCAAGAGACCCAGTACTTC. Protein sequence: CASSLAGTKQETQYF. The V gene is TRBV5-1, the J gene TRBJ2-5; the D gene is possibly TRBD1 (6 bases). CDR1 is SGHRS, CDR2 YFSETQ, per germline. Trimming stripped 0 bases from V and 2 bases from J, with 11 bases between. The CDR3 is 15 amino acids.

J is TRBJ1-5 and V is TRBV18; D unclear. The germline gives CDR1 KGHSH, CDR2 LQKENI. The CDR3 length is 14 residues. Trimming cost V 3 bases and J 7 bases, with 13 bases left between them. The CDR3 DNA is TGTGCCAGCTCACCCCCGGGATCCAGGCAGCCCCAGCATTTT. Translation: CASSPPGSRQPQHF.

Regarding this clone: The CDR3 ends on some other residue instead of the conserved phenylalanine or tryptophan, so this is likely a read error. CDR3 sequence: CASSIGQGISPLHL. Here the CDR3 DNA reads TGTGCCAGTAGTATTGGACAGGGTATTTCACCCCTCCACCTT. This chain joins TRBV19 and TRBJ1-6; TRBD1 aligns across 8 bases. Germline V gives CDR1 LNHDA, CDR2 SQIVND (reference sequence). CDR3 length equals 14 residues. The J segment lost 9 bases and the V segment lost 3 bases, leaving 4 bases of the junction unmatched.

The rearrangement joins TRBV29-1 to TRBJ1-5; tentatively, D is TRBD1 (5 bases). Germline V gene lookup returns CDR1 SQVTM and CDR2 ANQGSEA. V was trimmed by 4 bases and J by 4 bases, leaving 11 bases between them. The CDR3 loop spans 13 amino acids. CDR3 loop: CSVGLGVNQPQHF. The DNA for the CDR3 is TGCAGCGTTGGTTTGGGGGTGAATCAGCCCCAGCATTTT.

The DNA for the CDR3 is TGTGCCATCAGAGGACAGAGCTCTGGAAACACCATATATTTT. Translation gives CAIRGQSSGNTIYF. The gene calls are TRBV10-3 and TRBJ1-3; TRBD1 is a possible D gene (6 bases). The CDR3 loop spans 14 amino acids. Germline CDR1 is ENHRY and CDR2 is SYGVKD. V was cut by 6 bases and J by 0 bases, with 9 bases left in between.

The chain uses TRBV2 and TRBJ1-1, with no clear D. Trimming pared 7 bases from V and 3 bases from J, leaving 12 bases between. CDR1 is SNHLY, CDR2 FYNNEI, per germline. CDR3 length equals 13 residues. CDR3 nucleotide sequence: TGTGCCAGCAAATTAGGTCCAGACACTGAAGCTTTCTTT. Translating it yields CASKLGPDTEAFF.

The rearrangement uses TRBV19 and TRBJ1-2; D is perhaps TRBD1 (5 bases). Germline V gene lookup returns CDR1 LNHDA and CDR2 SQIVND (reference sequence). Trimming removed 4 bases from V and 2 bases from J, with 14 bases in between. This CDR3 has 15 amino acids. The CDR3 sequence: CASSRDSALNYGYTF. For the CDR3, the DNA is TGTGCCAGTAGTAGAGACAGTGCTCTAAACTATGGCTACACCTTC.

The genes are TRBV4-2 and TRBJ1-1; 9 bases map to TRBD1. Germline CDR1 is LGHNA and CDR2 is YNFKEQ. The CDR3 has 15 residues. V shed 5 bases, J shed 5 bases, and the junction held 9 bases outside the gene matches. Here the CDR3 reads CASSTPGTGRTEAFF. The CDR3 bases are TGTGCCAGCAGCACGCCCGGGACAGGGCGGACTGAAGCTTTCTTT.